This T cell receptor beta chain is from a study of blood T cell repertoires in COVID-19. For the study at large: Spain, Italy and the United States supplied samples that represented acute and convalescent COVID-19. T cells, B-cell-depleted T cells, or PBMCs provided the cDNA or gDNA that served as material.

In germline, CDR1 is LGHDT, CDR2 YNNKEL (reference sequence). V lost 4 bases to trimming and J lost 3 bases, with 10 bases between them. The CDR3 has 13 amino acids. Original methodology: Reference gene primer amplification gave nucleated cell count estimates. Measured with immunoSEQ multiplex PCR; TCRdb has only the in-frame clones, and not every one. That table gives V, J and clone size, and the DNA gave D and trimming. The sample includes some 98,000 clones, 82% of them seen just once. Specimen: peripheral blood. V and J are TRBV3-1 (or the pseudogene TRBV3-2) and TRBJ2-7, with D tentatively TRBD1 (5 bases). The clonotype comes from a man between 65 and 79 years old with active or convalescent COVID-19. DNA of the CDR3: TGTGCCAGCAGCCCCCGACAGTACTACGAGCAGTACTTC. Amino acids: CASSPRQYYEQYF.